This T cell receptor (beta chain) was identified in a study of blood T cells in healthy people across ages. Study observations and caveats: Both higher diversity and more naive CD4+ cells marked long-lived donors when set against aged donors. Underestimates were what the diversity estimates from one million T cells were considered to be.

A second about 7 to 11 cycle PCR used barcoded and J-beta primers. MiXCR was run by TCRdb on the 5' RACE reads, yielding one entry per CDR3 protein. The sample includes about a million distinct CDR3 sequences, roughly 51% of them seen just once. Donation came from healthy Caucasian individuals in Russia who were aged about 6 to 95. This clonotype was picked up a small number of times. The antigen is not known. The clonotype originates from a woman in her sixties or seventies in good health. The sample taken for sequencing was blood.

In DNA form, the CDR3 reads TGCGCCAGCAGCCAAGATCTAGCGGGGGCGAGCGAGCAGTACTTC. Translating gives CASSQDLAGASEQYF. The chain couples TRBV4-3 to TRBJ2-7, with 10 bases that match TRBD2. The length of the CDR3 is 15 residues. Unmatched junction bases numbered 5, after V lost 0 bases and J lost 6 bases. The germline V gene encodes CDR1 LGHNA and CDR2 YSLEER.